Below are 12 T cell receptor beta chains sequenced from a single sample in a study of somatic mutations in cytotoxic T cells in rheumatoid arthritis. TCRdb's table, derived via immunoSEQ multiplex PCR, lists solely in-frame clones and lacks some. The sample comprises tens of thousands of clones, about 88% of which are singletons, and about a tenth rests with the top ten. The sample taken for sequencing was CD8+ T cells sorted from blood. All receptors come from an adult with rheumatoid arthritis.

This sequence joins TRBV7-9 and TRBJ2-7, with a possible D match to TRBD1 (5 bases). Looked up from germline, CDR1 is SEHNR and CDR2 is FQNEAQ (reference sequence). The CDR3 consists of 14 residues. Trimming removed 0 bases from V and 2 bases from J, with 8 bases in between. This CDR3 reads CASSLADRTYEQYF. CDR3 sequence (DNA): TGTGCCAGCAGCTTAGCAGACAGAACCTACGAGCAGTACTTC.

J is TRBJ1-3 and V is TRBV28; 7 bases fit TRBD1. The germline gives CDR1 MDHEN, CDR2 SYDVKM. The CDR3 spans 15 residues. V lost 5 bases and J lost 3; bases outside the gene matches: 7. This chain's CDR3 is CASSLGQAYGNTIYF. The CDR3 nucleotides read TGTGCCAGCAGTCTAGGACAGGCGTATGGAAACACCATATATTTT. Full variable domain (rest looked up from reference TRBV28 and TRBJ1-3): DVKVTQSSRYLVKRTGEKVFLECVQDMDHENMFWYRQDPGLGLRLIYFSYDVKMKEKGDIPEGYSVSREKKERFSLILESASTNQTSMYLCASSLGQAYGNTIYFGEGSWLTVV.

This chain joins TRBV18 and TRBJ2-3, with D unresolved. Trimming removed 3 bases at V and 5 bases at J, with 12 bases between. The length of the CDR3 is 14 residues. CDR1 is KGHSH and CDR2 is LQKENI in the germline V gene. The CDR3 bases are TGTGCCAGCTCACCTACGAGACTGTTAGATACGCAGTATTTT. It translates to CASSPTRLLDTQYF.

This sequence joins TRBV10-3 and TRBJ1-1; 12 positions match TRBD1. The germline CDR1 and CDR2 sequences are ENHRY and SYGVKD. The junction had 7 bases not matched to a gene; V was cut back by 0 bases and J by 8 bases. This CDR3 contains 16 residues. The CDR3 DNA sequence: TGTGCCATCAGTGAGTCGGGACAGGGGGCGCGAGGGGAAGCTTTCTTT. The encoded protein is CAISESGQGARGEAFF.

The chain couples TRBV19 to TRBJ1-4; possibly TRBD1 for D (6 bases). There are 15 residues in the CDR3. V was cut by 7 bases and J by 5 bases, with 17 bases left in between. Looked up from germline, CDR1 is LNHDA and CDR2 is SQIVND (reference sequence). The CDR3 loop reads CASNEAGAPNEKLFF. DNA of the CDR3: TGTGCCAGTAATGAGGCAGGGGCGCCGAATGAAAAACTGTTTTTT. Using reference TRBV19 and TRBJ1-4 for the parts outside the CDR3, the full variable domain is DGGITQSPKYLFRKEGQNVTLSCEQNLNHDAMYWYRQDPGQGLRLIYYSQIVNDFQKGDIAEGYSVSREKKESFPLTVTSAQKNPTAFYLCASNEAGAPNEKLFFGSGTQLSVL.

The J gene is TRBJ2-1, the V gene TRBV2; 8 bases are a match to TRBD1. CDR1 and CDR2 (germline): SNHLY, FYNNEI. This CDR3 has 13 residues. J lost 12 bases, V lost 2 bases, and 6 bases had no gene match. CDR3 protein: CASSEWSGTGQFF. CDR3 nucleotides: TGTGCCAGCAGTGAATGGTCCGGGACAGGGCAGTTCTTC.

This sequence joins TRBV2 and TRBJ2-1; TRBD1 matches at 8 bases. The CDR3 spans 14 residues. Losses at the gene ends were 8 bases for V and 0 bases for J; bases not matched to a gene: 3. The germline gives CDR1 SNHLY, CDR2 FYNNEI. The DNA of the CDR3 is TGTGCCAGCCGACAGGGGAGCTCCTACAATGAGCAGTTCTTC. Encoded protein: CASRQGSSYNEQFF.

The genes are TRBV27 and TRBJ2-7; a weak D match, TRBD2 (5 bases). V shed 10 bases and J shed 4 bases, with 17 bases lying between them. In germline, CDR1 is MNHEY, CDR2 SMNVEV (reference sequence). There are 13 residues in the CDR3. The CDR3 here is CATRVGSSYEQYF. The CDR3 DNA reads TGTGCCACTAGGGTGGGGAGTTCGTACGAGCAGTACTTC.

The CDR3 protein is CATAGQGKRGPHEAFF. Written as DNA, the CDR3 is TGTGCCACGGCCGGACAGGGAAAAAGGGGACCGCATGAAGCTTTCTTT. The gene calls are TRBV19 and TRBJ1-1; 8 nucleotides align to TRBD1. V lost 10 bases to trimming and J lost 7 bases; unmatched junction nucleotides: 20. Looked up from germline, CDR1 is LNHDA and CDR2 is SQIVND (reference sequence). The CDR3 sequence is 16 residues long.

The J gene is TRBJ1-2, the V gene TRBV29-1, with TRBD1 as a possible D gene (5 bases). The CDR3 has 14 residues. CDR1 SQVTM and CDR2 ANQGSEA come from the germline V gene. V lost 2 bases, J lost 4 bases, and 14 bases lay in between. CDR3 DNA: TGCAGCGTTGAACCGTCAGGGATTAGCTATGGCTACACCTTC. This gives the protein CSVEPSGISYGYTF.

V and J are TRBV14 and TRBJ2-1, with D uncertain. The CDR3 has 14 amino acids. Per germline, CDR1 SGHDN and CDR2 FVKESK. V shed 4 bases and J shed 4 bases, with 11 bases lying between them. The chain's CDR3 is CASSLTDIYNEQFF. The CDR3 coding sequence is TGTGCCAGCAGCCTCACTGACATATACAATGAGCAGTTCTTC.

CDR3 nucleotide sequence: TGTGCCTGGAGTTTAGTGGTATTAAACACAGATACGCAGTATTTT. Translated: CAWSLVVLNTDTQYF. This chain uses TRBV30 with TRBJ2-3; the D is unclear. Germline CDR1 reads GTSNPN; CDR2 reads SVGIG (reference sequence). The V gene lost 2 bases and the J gene lost 2 bases, with 14 bases spanning the gap. This CDR3 region has 15 residues.